This T cell receptor (beta chain) was sequenced during a study of T-cell reconstitution after alpha-beta-depleted transplantation in children. Unique molecular identifiers were incorporated when the TCRbeta library was constructed. TCRdb reprocessed the PCR reads with MiXCR, giving one entry per CDR3 protein. The table has approximately 590,000 distinct CDR3 sequences, roughly a tenth seen once. Only a few counts were recorded for this clonotype. After removal of 5 bases from V and 7 bases from J, the junction contained 10 bases not matched to a gene. CDR3 size: 14 residues. Per the germline V gene, CDR1 is DFQATT and CDR2 is SNEGSKA (reference sequence).

The specimen comprised PBMCs from the stem cell graft donor, sampled from the stem cell graft. The J gene is TRBJ2-7, the V gene TRBV20-1; 11 positions match TRBD2. The receptor's source is a human donor who donated a stem cell graft to a child with acute myeloid leukemia. CDR3 bases: TGCAGTGCTGGACCGGGACTAGCGGAGGGTGAGCAGTACTTC. This encodes CSAGPGLAEGEQYF.